These 8 T cell receptor beta chains share one sample of origin, sequenced in a study of CD8+ T cells in alopecia areata. As the sequencing template, cDNA was produced by extracting RNA and reverse transcribing it. Clones were read by immunoSEQ multiplex PCR, and TCRdb kept only the in-frame ones, dropping some. The table has 120,000 or so clones, 47% seen once. The sample consisted of NKG2D-low CD8+ T cells sorted from blood. These receptors were collected from a human donor with alopecia areata.

As DNA, the CDR3 is TGTGCCAGCAGCTTGCACTACTCCTACGAGCAGTACTTC. Protein: CASSLHYSYEQYF. V gene TRBV5-4 combines with J gene TRBJ2-7, with D unresolved. The CDR3 consists of 13 residues. The V end was cut by 1 base, the J end by 0 bases, with 5 bases between. The V gene's germline CDR1 is SGHNT and CDR2 YYREEE (reference sequence). Full variable domain (missing parts from reference TRBV5-4 and TRBJ2-7): ETGVTQSPTHLIKTRGQQVTLRCSSQSGHNTVSWYQQALGQGPQFIFQYYREEENGRGNFPPRFSGLQFPNYSSELNVNALELDDSALYLCASSLHYSYEQYFGPGTRLTVT.

The chain employs TRBV5-1 and TRBJ2-5; TRBD1 agrees at 9 bases. The germline gives CDR1 SGHRS, CDR2 YFSETQ. The CDR3 extends over 15 amino acids. The junction had 9 bases not matched to a gene; V was cut back by 4 bases and J by 5 bases. CDR3 nucleotide sequence: TGCGCCAGCAGCCTCCGGGACAGGGATCGGGAGACCCAGTACTTC. Translating it yields CASSLRDRDRETQYF. Supplemented by reference TRBV5-1 and TRBJ2-5, the full variable domain reads KAGVTQTPRYLIKTRGQQVTLSCSPISGHRSVSWYQQTPGQGLQFLFEYFSETQRNKGNFPGRFSGRQFSNSRSEMNVSTLELGDSALYLCASSLRDRDRETQYFGPGTRLLVL.

CDR3 in amino acids: CASQTSGASYEQYF. For the CDR3, the DNA is TGTGCCAGCCAGACTAGCGGTGCCTCCTACGAGCAGTACTTC. The chain employs TRBV27 and TRBJ2-7; TRBD2 agrees at 9 bases. This CDR3 comprises 14 residues. CDR1 is MNHEY, CDR2 SMNVEV, per germline (reference sequence). V was pared by 8 bases and J by 0 bases, with 5 bases of the junction left unmatched.

This chain uses TRBV14 with TRBJ2-7; 8 bases are shared with TRBD1. CDR3 length equals 15 residues. The germline gives CDR1 SGHDN, CDR2 FVKESK. Unmatched junction bases numbered 9, after V lost 6 bases and J lost 2 bases. For the CDR3, the DNA is TGTGCCAGCAGTTACGATCCGGGACAGGCCTACGAGCAGTACTTC. Protein product: CASSYDPGQAYEQYF. Full variable domain (rest looked up from reference TRBV14 and TRBJ2-7): EAGVTQFPSHSVIEKGQTVTLRCDPISGHDNLYWYRRVMGKEIKFLLHFVKESKQDESGMPNNRFLAERTGGTYSTLKVQPAELEDSGVYFCASSYDPGQAYEQYFGPGTRLTVT.

The chain joins TRBV29-1 to TRBJ2-6, with TRBD2 matching 8 bases. Losses at the gene ends were 2 bases for V and 1 base for J; bases not matched to a gene: 10. The germline V gene encodes CDR1 SQVTM and CDR2 ANQGSEA. This CDR3 has 18 residues. The CDR3 nucleotides are TGCAGCGTTGAATTTACCCAGCGGGAGTTTTCTGGGGCCAACGTCCTGACTTTC. Protein product: CSVEFTQREFSGANVLTF.

This clone was picked up a small number of times. V usage is TRBV7-9 and J usage is TRBJ2-5; D not certain. The CDR3 sequence is 12 residues long. With 2 bases removed from V and 10 bases from J, the gap between germline ends came to 11 bases. Germline V gene data show CDR1 as SEHNR and CDR2 as FQNEAQ (reference sequence). DNA for the CDR3: TGTGCCAGCAGCTTATCGGACCCCCGCCAGTACTTC. Its protein is CASSLSDPRQYF. Full variable domain (missing parts from reference TRBV7-9 and TRBJ2-5): DTGVSQNPRHKITKRGQNVTFRCDPISEHNRLYWYRQTLGQGPEFLTYFQNEAQLEKSRLLSDRFSAERPKGSFSTLEIQRTEQGDSAMYLCASSLSDPRQYFGPGTRLLVL.

There are a few counts of this clone. The chain recombines TRBV5-1 with TRBJ2-7; D is perhaps TRBD2 (6 bases). This CDR3 is 14 amino acids long. Trimming took 0 bases from V and 2 from J, leaving 9 bases between them. Germline V gene sequence: CDR1 SGHRS, CDR2 YFSETQ. The CDR3 DNA follows: TGCGCCAGCAGCTTGGACGGGGGTCCCTACGAGCAGTACTTC. It is translated as CASSLDGGPYEQYF.

This clone has only a few counts. The chain is built from TRBV29-1 and TRBJ1-3; TRBD1 is a possible D gene (5 bases). The CDR3 has 16 residues. The V end was cut by 6 bases, the J end by 0 bases, with 18 bases between. CDR1 SQVTM and CDR2 ANQGSEA come from the germline V gene. The CDR3 nucleotides read TGCAGCGTCGCAGGTGTAGAGGGGTTCTCTGGAAACACCATATATTTT. It codes for CSVAGVEGFSGNTIYF.